This entry concerns a single T cell receptor beta chain. The germline gives CDR1 MNHEY, CDR2 SVGAGI. There are 14 residues in the CDR3. With 4 bases clipped from V and 2 bases from J, the junction kept 3 bases outside the gene matches. This sample was included in a study of blood T cell repertoires in COVID-19. Original data processing: Estimation of nucleated cell counts was performed using reference gene primer amplification. Libraries were prepared by immunoSEQ multiplex PCR; TCRdb keeps only in-frame clonotypes and omits some of them. That table gives V, J and clone size, and the DNA gave D and trimming. The sample lists more than 70,000 clones; over 75% were seen once.

Sequencing was performed on peripheral blood. The TCR originated in a man between 60 and 70 years old with acute or convalescent COVID-19. The rearrangement uses TRBV6-5 and TRBJ1-2; TRBD1 matches at 8 bases. The DNA for the CDR3 is TGTGCCAGCAGTTGGGCAGGGGGCAACTATGGCTACACCTTC. Amino acid sequence: CASSWAGGNYGYTF.